The clone carrying this T cell receptor beta chain occurred a few times. Its antigen remains unknown. This sample is drawn from a study of CD8+CD57+ T cells in acquired aplastic anemia. The CDR3 covers 17 residues. V lost 0 bases to trimming and J lost 4 bases, with 16 bases between them. CDR1 and CDR2 from the germline V gene are GTSNPN and SVGIG (reference sequence). Study-wide results and caveats: CD8+ Simpson's diversity showed no significant patient-control difference.

TCR beta VDJ and CDR3 profiling used genomic DNA as template. TCRdb recomputed calls from the reads with MiXCR, one row per CDR3 protein. The sample carries around 190,000 distinct CDR3 sequences, 50% to 55% recorded once. The chain joins TRBV30 to TRBJ1-6; a possible D gene is TRBD1 (5 bases). Specimen: sorted CD4+, CD8+, or CD8+CD57+ T cells (not recorded which) from PBMCs. The sequence came from a human donor in good health, serving as a control. CDR3 coding DNA: TGTGCCTGGAGTGTACGGAAAAGGGACTTATATAATTCACCCCTCCACTTT. Translation: CAWSVRKRDLYNSPLHF.